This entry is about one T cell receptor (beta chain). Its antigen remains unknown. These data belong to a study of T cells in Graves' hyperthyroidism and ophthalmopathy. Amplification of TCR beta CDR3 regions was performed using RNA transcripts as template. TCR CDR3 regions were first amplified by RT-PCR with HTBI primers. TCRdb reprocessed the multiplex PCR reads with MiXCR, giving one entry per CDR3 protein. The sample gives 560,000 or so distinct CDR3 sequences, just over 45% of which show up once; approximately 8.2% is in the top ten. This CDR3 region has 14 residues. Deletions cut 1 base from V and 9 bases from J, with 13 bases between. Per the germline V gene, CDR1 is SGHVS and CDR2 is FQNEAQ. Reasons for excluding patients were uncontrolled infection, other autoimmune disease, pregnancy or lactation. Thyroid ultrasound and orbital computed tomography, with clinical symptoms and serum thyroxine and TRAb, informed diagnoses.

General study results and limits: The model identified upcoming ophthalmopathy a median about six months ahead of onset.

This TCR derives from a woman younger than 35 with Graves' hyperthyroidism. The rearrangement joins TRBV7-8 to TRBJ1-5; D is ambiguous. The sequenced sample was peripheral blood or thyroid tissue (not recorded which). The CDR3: CASSLGGRTGPQHF. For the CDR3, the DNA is TGTGCCAGCAGCTTAGGAGGGAGGACTGGGCCCCAGCATTTT.